The present T cell receptor (beta chain) was sequenced within a study of T-cell memory formation after mild COVID-19. Findings of the study overall: Researchers found some responding clones in pre-infection memory, a sign that cross-reactive memory joined.

This CDR3 has 17 amino acids. Trimming cost V 0 bases and J 0 bases, with 10 bases left between them. Germline CDR1 is SGHRS and CDR2 is YFSETQ. About this clonotype itself: Its antigen is still unknown.

TCRdb reprocessed the 5' RACE reads with MiXCR, giving one entry per CDR3 protein. The sample lists under 450,000 distinct CDR3 sequences; under 25% were seen once. The sequenced material came from PBMCs or a T cell subset sorted from them (not recorded which). The TCR comes from an adult woman who had mild COVID-19 (a few samples of this study predate the infection). Cell type and time point are not known. The chain couples TRBV5-1 to TRBJ2-6; a possible D gene is TRBD1 (5 bases). CDR3 protein: CASSLEGALSGANVLTF. DNA of the CDR3: TGCGCCAGCAGCTTGGAAGGGGCCCTCTCTGGGGCCAACGTCCTGACTTTC.